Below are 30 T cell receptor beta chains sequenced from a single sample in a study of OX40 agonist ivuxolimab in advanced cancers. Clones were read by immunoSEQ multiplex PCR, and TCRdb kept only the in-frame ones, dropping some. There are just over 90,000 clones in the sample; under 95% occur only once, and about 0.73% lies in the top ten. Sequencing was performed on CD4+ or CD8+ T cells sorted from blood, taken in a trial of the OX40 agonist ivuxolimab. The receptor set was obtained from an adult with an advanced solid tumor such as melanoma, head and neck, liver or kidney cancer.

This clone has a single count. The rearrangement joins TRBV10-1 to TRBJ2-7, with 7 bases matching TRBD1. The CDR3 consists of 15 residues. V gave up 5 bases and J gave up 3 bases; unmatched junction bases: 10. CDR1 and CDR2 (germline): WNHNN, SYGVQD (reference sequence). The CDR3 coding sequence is TGCGCCAGCAGTAAAACCGGGACAGAAAACTACGAGCAGTACTTC. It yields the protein CASSKTGTENYEQYF.

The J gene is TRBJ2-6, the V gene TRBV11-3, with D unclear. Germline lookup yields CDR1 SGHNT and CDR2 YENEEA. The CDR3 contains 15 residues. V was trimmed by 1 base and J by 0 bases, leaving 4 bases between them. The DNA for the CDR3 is TGTGCCAGCAGCTTAGCTTCCTCTGGGGCCAACGTCCTGACTTTC. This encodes CASSLASSGANVLTF.

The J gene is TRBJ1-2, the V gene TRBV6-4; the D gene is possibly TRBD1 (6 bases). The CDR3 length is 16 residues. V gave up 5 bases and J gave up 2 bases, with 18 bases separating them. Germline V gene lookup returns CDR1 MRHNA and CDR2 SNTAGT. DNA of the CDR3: TGTGCCAGCAGTTTACAGGCGGGGGGCTGGAACTATGGCTACACCTTC. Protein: CASSLQAGGWNYGYTF.

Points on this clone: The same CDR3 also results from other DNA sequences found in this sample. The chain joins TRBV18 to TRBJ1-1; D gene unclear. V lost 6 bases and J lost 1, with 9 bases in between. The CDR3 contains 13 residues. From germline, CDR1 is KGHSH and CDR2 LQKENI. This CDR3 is CASSPGQNTEAFF. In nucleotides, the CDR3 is TGTGCCAGCTCCCCCGGGCAGAACACTGAAGCTTTCTTT. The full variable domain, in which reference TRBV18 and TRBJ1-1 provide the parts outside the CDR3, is NAGVMQNPRHLVRRRGQEARLRCSPMKGHSHVYWYRQLPEEGLKFMVYLQKENIIDESGMPKERFSAEFPKEGPSILRIQQVVRGDSAAYFCASSPGQNTEAFFGQGTRLTVV.

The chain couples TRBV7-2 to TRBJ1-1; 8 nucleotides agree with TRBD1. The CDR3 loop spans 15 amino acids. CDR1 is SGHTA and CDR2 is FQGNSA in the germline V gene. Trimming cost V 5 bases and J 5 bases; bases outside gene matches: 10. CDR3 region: CASSPGQGGWTEAFF. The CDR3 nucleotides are TGTGCCAGCAGCCCCGGACAGGGCGGGTGGACTGAAGCTTTCTTT.

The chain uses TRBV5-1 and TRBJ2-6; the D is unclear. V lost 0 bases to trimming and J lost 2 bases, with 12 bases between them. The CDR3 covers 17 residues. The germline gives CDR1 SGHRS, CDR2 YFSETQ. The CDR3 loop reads CASSLDVGSPGANVLTF. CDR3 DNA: TGCGCCAGCAGCTTGGACGTGGGCTCCCCTGGGGCCAACGTCCTGACTTTC.

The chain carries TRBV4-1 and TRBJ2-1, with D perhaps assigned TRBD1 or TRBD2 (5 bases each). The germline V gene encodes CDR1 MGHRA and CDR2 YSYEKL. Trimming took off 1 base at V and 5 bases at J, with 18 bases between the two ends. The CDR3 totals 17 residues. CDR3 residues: CASSQAGTLLLDNEQFF. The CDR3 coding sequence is TGCGCCAGCAGCCAAGCCGGGACCCTACTACTAGACAATGAGCAGTTCTTC.

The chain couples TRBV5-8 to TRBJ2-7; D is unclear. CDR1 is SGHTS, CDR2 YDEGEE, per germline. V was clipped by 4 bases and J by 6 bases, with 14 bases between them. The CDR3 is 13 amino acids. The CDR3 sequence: CASSPNRLTEQYF. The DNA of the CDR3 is TGTGCCAGCAGCCCGAACCGGTTGACCGAGCAGTACTTC.

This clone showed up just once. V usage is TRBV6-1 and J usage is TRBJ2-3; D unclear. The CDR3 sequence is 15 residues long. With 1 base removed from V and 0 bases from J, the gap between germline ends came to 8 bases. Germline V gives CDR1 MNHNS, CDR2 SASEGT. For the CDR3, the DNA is TGTGCCAGCAGTGAAGGGGCCCCTAGCACAGATACGCAGTATTTT. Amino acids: CASSEGAPSTDTQYF.

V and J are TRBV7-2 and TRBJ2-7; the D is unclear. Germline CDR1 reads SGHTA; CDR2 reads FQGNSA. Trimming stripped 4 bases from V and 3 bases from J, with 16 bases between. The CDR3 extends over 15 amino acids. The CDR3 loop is CASSSTETDGYEQYF. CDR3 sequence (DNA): TGTGCCAGCAGCTCGACGGAGACGGATGGCTACGAGCAGTACTTC.

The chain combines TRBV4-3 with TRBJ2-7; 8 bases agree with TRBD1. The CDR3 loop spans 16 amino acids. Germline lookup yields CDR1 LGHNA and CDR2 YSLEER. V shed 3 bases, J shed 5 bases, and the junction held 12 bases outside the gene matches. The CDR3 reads CASSQGGGQGNDEQYF. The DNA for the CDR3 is TGCGCCAGCAGCCAGGGCGGAGGACAGGGTAATGACGAGCAGTACTTC.

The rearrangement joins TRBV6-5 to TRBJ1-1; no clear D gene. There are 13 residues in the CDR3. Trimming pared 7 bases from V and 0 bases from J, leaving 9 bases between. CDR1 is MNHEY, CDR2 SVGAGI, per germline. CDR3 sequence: CASTPRMNTEAFF. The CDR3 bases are TGTGCCAGCACCCCCAGGATGAACACTGAAGCTTTCTTT.

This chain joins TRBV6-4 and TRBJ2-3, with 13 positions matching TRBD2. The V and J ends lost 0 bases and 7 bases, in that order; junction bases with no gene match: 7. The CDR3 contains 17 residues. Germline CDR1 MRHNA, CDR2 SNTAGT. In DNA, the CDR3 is TGTGCCAGCAGTGACTCCAAGACTAGCGGGAGGAGCAATACGCAGTATTTT. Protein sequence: CASSDSKTSGRSNTQYF.

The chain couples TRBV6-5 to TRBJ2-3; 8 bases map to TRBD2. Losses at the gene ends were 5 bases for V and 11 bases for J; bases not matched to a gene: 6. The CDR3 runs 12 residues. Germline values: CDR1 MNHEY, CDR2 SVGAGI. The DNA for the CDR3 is TGTGCCAGCAGTCCGGCCGGGACTAGGCAGTATTTT. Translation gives CASSPAGTRQYF.

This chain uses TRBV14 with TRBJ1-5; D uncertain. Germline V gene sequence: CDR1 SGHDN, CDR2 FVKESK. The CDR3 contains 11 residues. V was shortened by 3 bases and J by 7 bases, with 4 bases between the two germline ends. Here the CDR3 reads CASSHGQPQHF. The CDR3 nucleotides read TGTGCCAGCAGCCATGGACAGCCCCAGCATTTT.

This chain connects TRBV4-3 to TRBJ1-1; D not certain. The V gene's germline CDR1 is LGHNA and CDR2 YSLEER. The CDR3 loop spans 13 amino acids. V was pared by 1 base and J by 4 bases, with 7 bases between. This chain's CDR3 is CASSQGRGTEAFF. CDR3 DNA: TGCGCCAGCAGCCAAGGCCGGGGCACTGAAGCTTTCTTT.

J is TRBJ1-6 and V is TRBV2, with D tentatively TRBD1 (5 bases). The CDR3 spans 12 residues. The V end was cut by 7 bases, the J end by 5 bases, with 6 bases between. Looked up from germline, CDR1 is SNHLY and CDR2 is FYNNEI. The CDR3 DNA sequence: TGTGCCAGCAAACAGGATAATTCACCCCTCCACTTT. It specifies CASKQDNSPLHF.

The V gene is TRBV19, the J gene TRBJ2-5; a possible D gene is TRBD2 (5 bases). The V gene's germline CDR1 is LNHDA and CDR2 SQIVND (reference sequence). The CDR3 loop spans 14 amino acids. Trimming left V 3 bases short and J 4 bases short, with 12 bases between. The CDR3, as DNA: TGTGCCAGTAGTATTACTGTCGGGGTAGAGACCCAGTACTTC. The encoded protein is CASSITVGVETQYF.

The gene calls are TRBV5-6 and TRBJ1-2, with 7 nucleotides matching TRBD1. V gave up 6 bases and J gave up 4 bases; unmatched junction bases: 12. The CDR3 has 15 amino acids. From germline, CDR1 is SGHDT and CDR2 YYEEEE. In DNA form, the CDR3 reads TGTGCCAGCACCAGACAGGGCCCCTCCGGCTATGGCTACACCTTC. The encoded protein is CASTRQGPSGYGYTF.

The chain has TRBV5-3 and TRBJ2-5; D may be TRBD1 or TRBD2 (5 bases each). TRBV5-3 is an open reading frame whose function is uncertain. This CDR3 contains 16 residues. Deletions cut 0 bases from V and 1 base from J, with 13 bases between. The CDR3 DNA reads TGTGCCAGAAGCTTGGGGGGACGGGACCTCCAAGAGACCCAGTACTTC. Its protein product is CARSLGGRDLQETQYF.

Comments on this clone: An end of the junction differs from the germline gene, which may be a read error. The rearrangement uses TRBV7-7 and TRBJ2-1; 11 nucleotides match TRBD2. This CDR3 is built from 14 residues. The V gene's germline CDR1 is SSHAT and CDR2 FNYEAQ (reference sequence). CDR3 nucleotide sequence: TGTGCTAGCAGCCCAGGGGTAGCGGGAGGGAAGCAGTTCTTC. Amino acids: CASSPGVAGGKQFF.

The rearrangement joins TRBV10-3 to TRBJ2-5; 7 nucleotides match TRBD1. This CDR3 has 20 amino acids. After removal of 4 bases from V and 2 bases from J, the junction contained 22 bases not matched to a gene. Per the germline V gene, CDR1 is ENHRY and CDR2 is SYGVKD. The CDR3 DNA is TGTGCCATCAGTGTAATTGCGACTCCCAGAATCGGACAGGAGCAAGAGACCCAGTACTTC. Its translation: CAISVIATPRIGQEQETQYF.

CDR3 nucleotide sequence: TGTGCCTGGAGTGTCCGGGACGTCGAGACCCAGTACTTC. This gives the protein CAWSVRDVETQYF. The chain employs TRBV30 and TRBJ2-5; D is tentatively TRBD1 or TRBD2 (5 bases each). V was shortened by 0 bases and J by 5 bases, with 10 bases between the two germline ends. Looked up from germline, CDR1 is GTSNPN and CDR2 is SVGIG (reference sequence). The CDR3 covers 13 residues.

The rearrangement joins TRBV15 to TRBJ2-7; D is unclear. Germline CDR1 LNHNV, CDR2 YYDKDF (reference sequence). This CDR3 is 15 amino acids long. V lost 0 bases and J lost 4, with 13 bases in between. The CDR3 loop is CATSRDIARRYEQYF. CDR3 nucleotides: TGTGCCACCAGCAGAGATATCGCCCGGCGGTACGAGCAGTACTTC.

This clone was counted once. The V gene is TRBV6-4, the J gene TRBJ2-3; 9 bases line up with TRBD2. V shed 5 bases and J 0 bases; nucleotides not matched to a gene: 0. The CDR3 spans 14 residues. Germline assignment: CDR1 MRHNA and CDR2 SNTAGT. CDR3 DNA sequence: TGTGCCAGCAGTACTAGCGGGAGCACAGATACGCAGTATTTT. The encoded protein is CASSTSGSTDTQYF.

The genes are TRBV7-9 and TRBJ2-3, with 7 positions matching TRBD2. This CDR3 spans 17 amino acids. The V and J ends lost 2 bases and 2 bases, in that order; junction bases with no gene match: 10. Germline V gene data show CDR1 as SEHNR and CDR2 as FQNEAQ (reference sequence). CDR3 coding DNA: TGTGCCAGCAGCTTAATGCCGGGGGGAAGGCACACAGATACGCAGTATTTT. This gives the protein CASSLMPGGRHTDTQYF.

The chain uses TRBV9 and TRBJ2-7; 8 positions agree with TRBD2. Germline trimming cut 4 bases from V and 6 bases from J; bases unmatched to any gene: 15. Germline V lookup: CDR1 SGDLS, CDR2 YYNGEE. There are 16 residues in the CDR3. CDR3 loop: CASSPRGGRPFIEQYF. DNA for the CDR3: TGTGCCAGCAGCCCAAGGGGCGGGAGGCCCTTTATCGAGCAGTACTTC.

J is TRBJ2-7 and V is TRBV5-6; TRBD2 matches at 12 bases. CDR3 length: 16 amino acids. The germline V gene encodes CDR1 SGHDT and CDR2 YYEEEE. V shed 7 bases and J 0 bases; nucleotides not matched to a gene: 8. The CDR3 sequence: CASGRRTSGVSYEQYF. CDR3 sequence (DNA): TGTGCCAGCGGCCGTAGGACTAGCGGGGTCTCCTACGAGCAGTACTTC.

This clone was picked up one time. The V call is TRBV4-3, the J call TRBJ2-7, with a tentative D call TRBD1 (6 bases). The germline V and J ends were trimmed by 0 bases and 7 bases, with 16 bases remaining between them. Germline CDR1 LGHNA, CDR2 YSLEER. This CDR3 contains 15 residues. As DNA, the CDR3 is TGCGCCAGCAGCCAAGATGGACAGCCCTTGGCGGAGCAGTACTTC. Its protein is CASSQDGQPLAEQYF.

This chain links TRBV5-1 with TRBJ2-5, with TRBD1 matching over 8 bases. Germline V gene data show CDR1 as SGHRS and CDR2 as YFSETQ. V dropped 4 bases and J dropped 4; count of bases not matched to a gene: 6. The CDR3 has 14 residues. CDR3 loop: CASSGTTGVETQYF. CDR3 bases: TGCGCCAGCAGCGGTACGACAGGGGTAGAGACCCAGTACTTC.